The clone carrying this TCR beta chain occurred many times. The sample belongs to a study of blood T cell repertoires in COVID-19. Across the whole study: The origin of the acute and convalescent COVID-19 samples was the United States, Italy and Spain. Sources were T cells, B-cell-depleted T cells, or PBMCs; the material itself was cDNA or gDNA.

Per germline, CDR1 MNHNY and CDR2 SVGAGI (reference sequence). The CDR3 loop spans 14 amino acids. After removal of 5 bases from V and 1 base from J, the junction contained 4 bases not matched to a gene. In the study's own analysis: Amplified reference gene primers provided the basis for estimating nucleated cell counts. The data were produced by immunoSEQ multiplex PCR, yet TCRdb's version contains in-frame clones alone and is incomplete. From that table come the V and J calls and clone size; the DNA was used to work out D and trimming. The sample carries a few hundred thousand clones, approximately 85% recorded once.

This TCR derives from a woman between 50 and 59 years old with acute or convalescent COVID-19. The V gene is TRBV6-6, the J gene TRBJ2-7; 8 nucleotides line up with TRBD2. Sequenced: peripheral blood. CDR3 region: CASSPKRESYEQYF. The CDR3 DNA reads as TGTGCCAGCAGTCCAAAGCGGGAGTCCTACGAGCAGTACTTC.